The clone carrying this T cell receptor (beta chain) has a count of ten or more. The target antigen is unknown. A lack of ophthalmopathy progression within 18 months defined stable Graves' hyperthyroidism. Patients aged 18 to 65 had newly diagnosed hyperthyroidism that had lasted under 2 months. The diagnoses drew upon clinical symptoms, serum thyroxine and TRAb, thyroid ultrasound and orbital computed tomography. Germline CDR1 SNHLY, CDR2 FYNNEI. The CDR3 is 12 amino acids. J gave up 7 bases and V 10 bases, and 8 bases lay outside the gene matches. The data belong to a study of T cells in Graves' hyperthyroidism and ophthalmopathy. General study results and limits: Classification by a 13 V-J model distinguished ophthalmopathy from stable hyperthyroidism.

TCR beta CDR3 regions were amplified from RNA. First-round RT-PCR targeting the TCR CDR3 was performed with the HTBI primer set. Using its own MiXCR run on the multiplex PCR reads, TCRdb lists one record per CDR3 protein. Here the sample spans 500,000 to 600,000 distinct CDR3 sequences, roughly 50% being singletons. The receptor comes from a woman under 30 with Graves' hyperthyroidism. J is TRBJ1-1 and V is TRBV2; 8 bases align to TRBD1. Sequences were obtained from peripheral blood or thyroid tissue (not recorded which). For the CDR3, the DNA is TGTGCCACCCATATACAGGGGGGTGAAGCTTTCTTT. It codes for CATHIQGGEAFF.